The rows below give T cell receptor beta chains drawn from one sample of a study of PD-1 blockade in mismatch repair-deficient tumors. TCRdb's table, derived via immunoSEQ multiplex PCR, lists solely in-frame clones and lacks some. The data contain 45,000 to 60,000 clones, roughly 78% of them seen just once; the ten biggest clones take up about 3%. The source was peripheral blood, collected 4 weeks after starting pembrolizumab. All receptors derive from an adult with mismatch repair-deficient cancer. Both conserved end residues are part of each CDR3. Fields, in order: D gene, clone size, V gene, J gene, CDR3 protein, CDR3 DNA. D genes are given only for firm matches. Rows may omit the clone size; those that give it use once, few, many or a size class.

d_call: TRBD1; clone_size: many; v_call: TRBV5-1; j_call: TRBJ1-2; cdr3_aa: CASIDGPGQGNGYTF; cdr3_nt: TGCGCCAGCATCGATGGGCCGGGACAGGGAAATGGCTACACCTTC
d_call: .; clone_size: .; v_call: TRBV19; j_call: TRBJ2-2; cdr3_aa: CASSMTAGTGELFF; cdr3_nt: TGTGCCAGTAGTATGACGGCAGGGACCGGGGAGCTGTTTTTT
d_call: TRBD2; clone_size: few; v_call: TRBV28; j_call: TRBJ2-2; cdr3_aa: CASSLWKLAGGPGELFF; cdr3_nt: TGTGCCAGCAGTTTATGGAAGCTAGCGGGAGGGCCGGGGGAGCTGTTTTTT
d_call: .; clone_size: .; v_call: TRBV11-3; j_call: TRBJ2-2; cdr3_aa: CASSLMSGSSGWLFF; cdr3_nt: TGTGCCAGCAGCTTAATGTCCGGCTCTTCGGGTTGGCTGTTTTTT
d_call: TRBD2; clone_size: once; v_call: TRBV7-9; j_call: TRBJ2-5; cdr3_aa: CASSPGTSGLETQYF; cdr3_nt: TGTGCCAGCAGCCCGGGGACTAGCGGGTTAGAGACCCAGTACTTC
d_call: TRBD1; clone_size: once; v_call: TRBV6-5; j_call: TRBJ2-3; cdr3_aa: CASSLGQGWTDTQYF; cdr3_nt: TGTGCCAGCAGCCTCGGACAGGGATGGACAGATACGCAGTATTTT
d_call: .; clone_size: .; v_call: TRBV5-1; j_call: TRBJ2-7; cdr3_aa: CASNREARYEQYF; cdr3_nt: TGCGCCAGCAACCGGGAAGCCAGGTACGAGCAGTACTTC
d_call: .; clone_size: .; v_call: TRBV6-1; j_call: TRBJ1-5; cdr3_aa: CASRRAASNQPQHF; cdr3_nt: TGTGCCAGCAGGAGGGCAGCTAGCAATCAGCCCCAGCATTTT
d_call: .; clone_size: few; v_call: TRBV4-1; j_call: TRBJ2-5; cdr3_aa: CASSQVEGPQETQYF; cdr3_nt: TGCGCCAGCAGCCAGGTTGAGGGACCCCAAGAGACCCAGTACTTC
d_call: TRBD2; clone_size: few; v_call: TRBV7-7; j_call: TRBJ2-2; cdr3_aa: CASSLATAGSNTGELFF; cdr3_nt: TGTGCTAGCAGCTTAGCGACAGCGGGATCGAACACCGGGGAGCTGTTTTTT
d_call: .; clone_size: .; v_call: TRBV6-5; j_call: TRBJ2-7; cdr3_aa: CASRKTGYEQYF; cdr3_nt: TGTGCCAGCAGGAAGACAGGCTACGAGCAGTACTTC
d_call: .; clone_size: .; v_call: TRBV2; j_call: TRBJ2-2; cdr3_aa: CASSERGGDTGELFF; cdr3_nt: TGTGCCAGCAGTGAAAGGGGTGGGGATACCGGGGAGCTGTTTTTT
d_call: TRBD1; clone_size: .; v_call: TRBV28; j_call: TRBJ1-2; cdr3_aa: CASSPGTGAYNYGYTF; cdr3_nt: TGTGCCAGCAGTCCAGGGACAGGGGCGTATAACTATGGCTACACCTTC
d_call: .; clone_size: .; v_call: TRBV19; j_call: TRBJ2-7; cdr3_aa: CASSIRRLYSYEQYF; cdr3_nt: TGTGCCAGTAGTATAAGGCGGCTTTACTCCTACGAGCAGTACTTC
d_call: .; clone_size: .; v_call: TRBV15; j_call: TRBJ1-3; cdr3_aa: CATMQGFGNTIYF; cdr3_nt: TGTGCCACCATGCAGGGGTTTGGAAACACCATATATTTT
d_call: .; clone_size: .; v_call: TRBV7-5; j_call: TRBJ2-5; cdr3_aa: CARSSPGEETQYF; cdr3_nt: TGTGCCAGAAGCTCCCCAGGGGAAGAGACCCAGTACTTC
d_call: .; clone_size: .; v_call: TRBV11-2; j_call: TRBJ1-1; cdr3_aa: CASSPFGAWGTEAFF; cdr3_nt: TGTGCCAGCAGCCCCTTCGGTGCCTGGGGCACTGAAGCTTTCTTT
d_call: .; clone_size: .; v_call: TRBV4-2; j_call: TRBJ2-5; cdr3_aa: CASSQDLRGSYGTQYF; cdr3_nt: TGTGCCAGCAGCCAAGATTTAAGGGGGTCATATGGGACCCAGTACTTC
d_call: TRBD2; clone_size: .; v_call: TRBV5-8; j_call: TRBJ2-2; cdr3_aa: CASSASSGSRTGELFF; cdr3_nt: TGTGCCAGCAGCGCGTCTAGCGGGAGTAGGACCGGGGAGCTGTTTTTT
d_call: TRBD2; clone_size: .; v_call: TRBV28; j_call: TRBJ2-3; cdr3_aa: CASSLLMTSGTDTQYF; cdr3_nt: TGTGCCAGCAGTTTGTTGATGACTAGCGGCACAGATACGCAGTATTTT
d_call: .; clone_size: .; v_call: TRBV4-1; j_call: TRBJ1-3; cdr3_aa: CASSQAGRSGNTIYF; cdr3_nt: TGCGCCAGCAGCCAAGCCGGACGCTCTGGAAACACCATATATTTT
d_call: .; clone_size: .; v_call: TRBV5-1; j_call: TRBJ2-1; cdr3_aa: CASSLNRFDNEQFF; cdr3_nt: TGCGCCAGCAGCTTGAATAGATTCGACAATGAGCAGTTCTTC
d_call: .; clone_size: .; v_call: TRBV11-3; j_call: TRBJ1-1; cdr3_aa: CASSLDREKAFF; cdr3_nt: TGTGCCAGCAGCTTAGATCGCGAAAAAGCTTTCTTT
d_call: .; clone_size: .; v_call: TRBV5-4; j_call: TRBJ2-7; cdr3_aa: CASSLATSRSSYEQYF; cdr3_nt: TGTGCCAGCAGCTTGGCGACTTCCCGAAGCTCCTACGAGCAGTACTTC
d_call: .; clone_size: .; v_call: TRBV7-3; j_call: TRBJ2-1; cdr3_aa: CASSPLGGPYNEQFF; cdr3_nt: TGTGCCAGCAGCCCTCTAGGGGGACCTTACAATGAGCAGTTCTTC
d_call: .; clone_size: .; v_call: TRBV10-1; j_call: TRBJ2-7; cdr3_aa: CASSESYTYEQYF; cdr3_nt: TGCGCCAGCAGTGAGTCGTATACCTACGAGCAGTACTTC
d_call: TRBD2; clone_size: .; v_call: TRBV19; j_call: TRBJ2-1; cdr3_aa: CASSNLAGGTNEQFF; cdr3_nt: TGTGCCAGTAGTAATCTAGCGGGAGGAACGAATGAGCAGTTCTTC
d_call: TRBD1; clone_size: .; v_call: TRBV9; j_call: TRBJ2-1; cdr3_aa: CASSAGGTGAYNEQFF; cdr3_nt: TGTGCCAGCAGCGCCGGGGGGACAGGGGCTTACAATGAGCAGTTCTTC
d_call: .; clone_size: once; v_call: TRBV18; j_call: TRBJ2-5; cdr3_aa: CASSPGTQETQYF; cdr3_nt: TGTGCCAGCTCACCAGGGACTCAAGAGACCCAGTACTTC
d_call: TRBD1; clone_size: .; v_call: TRBV7-9; j_call: TRBJ1-1; cdr3_aa: CASSLVEGANTEAFF; cdr3_nt: TGTGCCAGCAGCTTAGTTGAGGGGGCTAACACTGAAGCTTTCTTT
d_call: TRBD1; clone_size: .; v_call: TRBV7-9; j_call: TRBJ2-7; cdr3_aa: CASSSRDSGEQYF; cdr3_nt: TGTGCCAGCAGCTCTCGGGACAGTGGAGAGCAGTACTTC
d_call: TRBD1; clone_size: .; v_call: TRBV7-7; j_call: TRBJ1-1; cdr3_aa: CASSLTGLDEAFF; cdr3_nt: TGTGCTAGCAGCTTGACAGGGTTGGACGAAGCTTTCTTT
d_call: TRBD1; clone_size: .; v_call: TRBV7-6; j_call: TRBJ2-1; cdr3_aa: CASSEQTGGSYNEQFF; cdr3_nt: TGTGCCAGCAGCGAACAGACAGGGGGATCCTACAATGAGCAGTTCTTC
d_call: .; clone_size: .; v_call: TRBV9; j_call: TRBJ2-7; cdr3_aa: CASSVEPRTPQYF; cdr3_nt: TGTGCCAGCAGCGTCGAACCTCGCACCCCGCAGTACTTC
d_call: TRBD2; clone_size: once; v_call: TRBV5-1; j_call: TRBJ2-1; cdr3_aa: CASKPPGTSGYNEQFF; cdr3_nt: TGCGCCAGCAAGCCCCCCGGGACTAGCGGATACAATGAGCAGTTCTTC
d_call: .; clone_size: .; v_call: TRBV5-1; j_call: TRBJ2-3; cdr3_aa: CASSYQTNPTDTQYF; cdr3_nt: TGCGCCAGCAGCTACCAGACTAACCCTACAGATACGCAGTATTTT
d_call: TRBD2; clone_size: .; v_call: TRBV7-2; j_call: TRBJ2-7; cdr3_aa: CASSLEVAGNSGEQYF; cdr3_nt: TGTGCCAGCAGCTTAGAGGTAGCGGGAAACTCTGGAGAGCAGTACTTC
d_call: .; clone_size: once; v_call: TRBV10-3; j_call: TRBJ2-7; cdr3_aa: CASSVTGHDTYEQYF; cdr3_nt: TGTGCCAGCAGTGTAACAGGGCATGACACCTACGAGCAGTACTTC
d_call: TRBD1; clone_size: .; v_call: TRBV25-1; j_call: TRBJ2-7; cdr3_aa: CASSASSPGQGHQQYF; cdr3_nt: TGTGCCAGCAGTGCCTCCTCCCCGGGACAGGGTCATCAGCAGTACTTC
d_call: TRBD1; clone_size: medium-sized; v_call: TRBV5-4; j_call: TRBJ1-2; cdr3_aa: CASSLDRGAYGYTF; cdr3_nt: TGTGCCAGCAGCTTGGACAGGGGGGCTTATGGCTACACCTTC
d_call: .; clone_size: .; v_call: TRBV7-9; j_call: TRBJ1-2; cdr3_aa: CASLRDGANYGYTF; cdr3_nt: TGTGCCAGCTTGAGGGACGGAGCTAACTATGGCTACACCTTC